This entry lists 26 T cell receptor beta chains sequenced from one sample in a study of T cell responses to AZD1222 COVID-19 vaccine. TCRdb's copy holds only in-frame clones and misses some; the assay was immunoSEQ multiplex PCR. In the table there are around 150,000 clones, approximately 90% of which are singletons. Sequenced material: peripheral blood, taken 28 days after the second AZD1222 dose. These receptors were collected from an adult who received the AZD1222 COVID-19 vaccine.

V and J are TRBV27 and TRBJ2-1; D might be TRBD2 (5 bases). CDR3 length: 12 amino acids. The ends were cut back, 7 bases at V and 9 bases at J, with 13 bases in the middle. CDR1 MNHEY and CDR2 SMNVEV come from the germline V gene (reference sequence). In nucleotides, the CDR3 is TGTGCCAGCAAAACAGTTCGGGGTGAGCAGTTCTTC. Translating it yields CASKTVRGEQFF.

DNA of the CDR3: TGTGCCAGCAGCTTAGGGTGGACAGAACCTAATGAAAAACTGTTTTTT. This sequence encodes CASSLGWTEPNEKLFF. The rearrangement links TRBV7-9 to TRBJ1-4; tentative D call: TRBD1 (6 bases). The CDR3 consists of 16 residues. Trimming cost V 1 base and J 3 bases, with 12 bases left between them. Germline CDR1 and CDR2: SEHNR and FQNEAQ (reference sequence).

CDR3 sequence reads: CASRDRRPSPNTEAFF. CDR3 DNA sequence: TGTGCCAGTCGCGACAGGCGGCCCTCCCCGAACACTGAAGCTTTCTTT. The chain links TRBV19 to TRBJ1-1, with D tentatively TRBD1 (6 bases). V gave up 8 bases and J gave up 1 base, with 20 bases separating them. The CDR3 length is 16 residues. Per the germline V gene, CDR1 is LNHDA and CDR2 is SQIVND (reference sequence). Full variable domain (missing parts from reference TRBV19 and TRBJ1-1): DGGITQSPKYLFRKEGQNVTLSCEQNLNHDAMYWYRQDPGQGLRLIYYSQIVNDFQKGDIAEGYSVSREKKESFPLTVTSAQKNPTAFYLCASRDRRPSPNTEAFFGQGTRLTVV.

The chain combines TRBV29-1 with TRBJ2-2; 8 positions agree with TRBD1. The length of the CDR3 is 13 residues. Trimming at V came to 7 bases and at J to 4 bases, leaving 5 bases not matched to a gene. Germline V CDR1 and CDR2: SQVTM, ANQGSEA. In DNA, the CDR3 is TGCAGCGCAAGGACAGGGAGCACCGGGGAGCTGTTTTTT. Translating it yields CSARTGSTGELFF.

This clone was detected once. V is TRBV7-9 and J is TRBJ2-7; TRBD1 aligns across 9 bases. The CDR3 contains 15 residues. The V segment lost 3 bases and the J segment 11 bases; nucleotides outside the gene matches: 14. CDR1 is SEHNR, CDR2 FQNEAQ, per germline (reference sequence). The CDR3 DNA reads TGTGCCAGCAGCTTTCCCAGGACAGGGGAACCAGAAGAGTACTTC. Its translation is CASSFPRTGEPEEYF.

The genes are TRBV6-5 and TRBJ1-1; D gene ambiguous. This CDR3 is 15 amino acids long. Trimming left V 0 bases short and J 0 bases short, with 8 bases between. The germline gives CDR1 MNHEY, CDR2 SVGAGI. CDR3 DNA: TGTGCCAGCAGTTACTCCAGTTTTATGAACACTGAAGCTTTCTTT. The encoded protein is CASSYSSFMNTEAFF.

The chain has TRBV30 and TRBJ2-1, with TRBD1 identical over 10 bases. The CDR3 is 17 residues long. Trimming cost V 0 bases and J 6 bases; bases outside gene matches: 11. The V gene's germline CDR1 is GTSNPN and CDR2 SVGIG (reference sequence). CDR3 amino acids: CAWSVRRGQGSINEQFF. The CDR3 DNA reads TGTGCCTGGAGTGTACGACGGGGACAGGGGAGTATCAATGAGCAGTTCTTC.

This sequence joins TRBV2 and TRBJ2-1; 8 bases match TRBD2. Looked up from germline, CDR1 is SNHLY and CDR2 is FYNNEI. The ends lost 8 bases at V and 3 bases at J; junction bases unmatched: 3. The CDR3 has 13 residues. The CDR3 sequence is CASSGGRYNEQFF. The CDR3 bases are TGTGCCAGCTCGGGGGGGCGCTACAATGAGCAGTTCTTC. Complete variable domain (other parts from reference TRBV2 and TRBJ2-1): EPEVTQTPSHQVTQMGQEVILRCVPISNHLYFYWYRQILGQKVEFLVSFYNNEISEKSEIFDDQFSVERPDGSNFTLKIRSTKLEDSAMYFCASSGGRYNEQFFGPGTRLTVL.

J is TRBJ1-2 and V is TRBV2, with D tentatively TRBD1 (5 bases). This CDR3 contains 16 residues. Germline CDR1 is SNHLY and CDR2 is FYNNEI. The V gene lost 2 bases and the J gene lost 6 bases, with 19 bases spanning the gap. CDR3 DNA sequence: TGTGCCAGCAGTGAAAGGAGGCAGGGCCGGCCGGATGGCTACACCTTC. It codes for CASSERRQGRPDGYTF.

This rearrangement joins TRBV20-1 to TRBJ2-7; TRBD2 agrees at 10 bases. Germline lookup yields CDR1 DFQATT and CDR2 SNEGSKA (reference sequence). This CDR3 comprises 15 residues. The ends lost 3 bases at V and 3 bases at J; junction bases unmatched: 8. CDR3 in DNA: TGCAGTGCTAGTTCGGCTAGCGGGGGTATCTACGAGCAGTACTTC. This sequence encodes CSASSASGGIYEQYF.

This chain uses TRBV1 with TRBJ2-1; TRBD2, the table's D call, lacks a check against the DNA. TRBV1 is a known pseudogene. The CDR3 totals 17 residues. The CDR3 region has the DNA TGCACCAGCAGCCAAGAGAGGCTAGCCAGCTCCTACAATGAGCAGTTCTTC. It encodes CTSSQERLASSYNEQFF.

V and J are TRBV5-8 and TRBJ2-7; a possible D gene is TRBD1 (6 bases). In germline, CDR1 is SGHTS, CDR2 YDEGEE. V lost 4 bases and J 0 bases, leaving 14 bases between the germline ends. CDR3 length equals 15 residues. The CDR3 DNA sequence: TGTGCCAGCAGCCGCAGGGGCAGTGGCTCCTACGAGCAGTACTTC. Its protein product is CASSRRGSGSYEQYF.

V gene TRBV13 combines with J gene TRBJ1-6; TRBD1 aligns across 8 bases. Germline V CDR1 and CDR2: PRHDT, FYEKMQ (reference sequence). The V gene end was trimmed by 5 bases and the J gene end by 7 bases; junction bases not matched to a gene: 4. The CDR3 contains 14 residues. The CDR3 protein is CASSLRTGNSPLHF. CDR3 bases: TGTGCCAGCAGCCTCCGGACAGGGAATTCACCCCTCCACTTT.

The V gene is TRBV2, the J gene TRBJ1-5; D not certain. The length of the CDR3 is 15 residues. V was clipped by 4 bases and J by 3 bases, with 13 bases between them. The germline CDR1 and CDR2 sequences are SNHLY and FYNNEI. The DNA of the CDR3 is TGTGCCAGCAGTGGAACCGGGCCTCTCAATCAGCCCCAGCATTTT. Its translation is CASSGTGPLNQPQHF.

The chain uses TRBV11-2 and TRBJ1-4; D is uncertain. Trimming took off 1 base at V and 0 bases at J, with 15 bases between the two ends. Germline V gene lookup returns CDR1 SGHAT and CDR2 FQNNGV. The CDR3 covers 18 residues. CDR3 in amino acids: CASSLGAMAPSTNEKLFF. The CDR3 coding sequence is TGTGCCAGCAGCTTAGGGGCAATGGCCCCCTCAACTAATGAAAAACTGTTTTTT.

J is TRBJ2-3 and V is TRBV9, with D perhaps matching TRBD2 (5 bases). The CDR3 covers 13 residues. V gave up 4 bases and J gave up 4 bases, with 10 bases separating them. Germline V CDR1 and CDR2: SGDLS, YYNGEE. CDR3 protein: CASSRGGSDTQYF. Written as DNA, the CDR3 is TGTGCCAGCAGCCGGGGTGGGTCAGATACGCAGTATTTT.

The chain has TRBV7-9 and TRBJ2-1; 8 bases are a match to TRBD1. This CDR3 is 15 amino acids long. CDR1 and CDR2 from the germline V gene are SEHNR and FQNEAQ (reference sequence). The trim removed 3 bases at V and 9 bases at J, leaving 10 bases unmatched. The CDR3 bases are TGTGCCAGCAGCTTCGACAGGGGTGATTTGGGTGAGCAGTTCTTC. This gives the protein CASSFDRGDLGEQFF. Full variable domain (remainder filled in from reference TRBV7-9 and TRBJ2-1): DTGVSQNPRHKITKRGQNVTFRCDPISEHNRLYWYRQTLGQGPEFLTYFQNEAQLEKSRLLSDRFSAERPKGSFSTLEIQRTEQGDSAMYLCASSFDRGDLGEQFFGPGTRLTVL.

The CDR3 region has the DNA TGTGCCAGCAGCTTAGGGGCAGGTAGGAACGACGAGCAGTACTTC. Amino acid sequence: CASSLGAGRNDEQYF. The V and J genes are TRBV11-3 and TRBJ2-7, with no clear D. V dropped 1 base and J dropped 5 bases, with 15 bases sitting between them. Germline loops: CDR1 SGHNT, CDR2 YENEEA. The CDR3 covers 15 residues.

The chain has TRBV27 and TRBJ1-5; 10 bases line up with TRBD1. In germline, CDR1 is MNHEY, CDR2 SMNVEV (reference sequence). Trimming cost V 3 bases and J 6 bases; bases outside gene matches: 2. The CDR3 is made up of 14 amino acids. CDR3 nucleotides: TGTGCCAGCAGTTTGACAGGGGGCCGTCAGCCCCAGCATTTT. Its translation: CASSLTGGRQPQHF.

The chain has TRBV5-4 and TRBJ1-1; tentative D call: TRBD1 (5 bases). Trimming cost V 6 bases and J 3 bases, with 12 bases left between them. Germline V lookup: CDR1 SGHNT, CDR2 YYREEE (reference sequence). The CDR3 extends over 13 amino acids. DNA for the CDR3: TGTGCCAGCACCCGGGGGGTCGACACTGAAGCTTTCTTT. Translating gives CASTRGVDTEAFF.

This clone appeared once. The gene calls are TRBV5-5 and TRBJ2-6, with 7 positions matching TRBD1. This CDR3 has 18 amino acids. CDR1 is SGHKS, CDR2 YYEKEE, per germline (reference sequence). The V gene end was trimmed by 4 bases and the J gene end by 0 bases; junction bases not matched to a gene: 10. The CDR3: CASSRRGGFLSGANVLTF. The CDR3 DNA is TGTGCCAGCAGCCGCCGAGGGGGCTTCCTCTCTGGGGCCAACGTCCTGACTTTC.

The chain carries TRBV6-5 and TRBJ2-1; 7 nucleotides line up with TRBD1. This CDR3 spans 15 amino acids. The J segment lost 5 bases and the V segment lost 8 bases, leaving 12 bases of the junction unmatched. Looked up from germline, CDR1 is MNHEY and CDR2 is SVGAGI. In DNA, the CDR3 is TGTGCCAGCGGCTCCGGGACAGCGCCTCACAATGAGCAGTTCTTC. Its translation is CASGSGTAPHNEQFF.

The rearrangement uses TRBV14 and TRBJ1-3; D remains ambiguous. V was shortened by 1 base and J by 4 bases, with 5 bases between the two germline ends. The CDR3 loop spans 13 amino acids. Germline-derived CDR1 and CDR2 are SGHDN and FVKESK. CDR3 DNA: TGTGCCAGCAGCCAAGGCCGGGGAAACACCATATATTTT. It translates to CASSQGRGNTIYF.

The chain couples TRBV2 to TRBJ2-5; 7 bases are shared with TRBD1. J was trimmed by 4 bases and V by 7 bases; bases with no gene match: 9. The germline gives CDR1 SNHLY, CDR2 FYNNEI. The CDR3 loop spans 14 amino acids. The CDR3 coding sequence is TGTGCCAGCACTGGAGACAGGGTATCAGAGACCCAGTACTTC. Protein: CASTGDRVSETQYF.

The rearrangement joins TRBV6-5 to TRBJ2-1; D is perhaps TRBD2 (5 bases). Looked up from germline, CDR1 is MNHEY and CDR2 is SVGAGI. The CDR3 consists of 15 residues. V was trimmed by 8 bases and J by 9 bases, leaving 23 bases between them. The CDR3 bases are TGTGCCAGCGGTCCACGGGTAGCGCTGGGCAGTGAGCAGTTCTTC. Its protein is CASGPRVALGSEQFF.

This clone came up a few times. At the DNA level, this CDR3 is encoded by other sequences in the same sample as well. This chain links TRBV5-1 with TRBJ1-2, with 8 bases aligning to TRBD1. Losses at the gene ends were 5 bases for V and 1 base for J; bases not matched to a gene: 4. Germline V gene sequence: CDR1 SGHRS, CDR2 YFSETQ. CDR3 length: 14 residues. The CDR3 nucleotides are TGCGCCAGCAGTCCTGGACAGGGTAACTATGGCTACACCTTC. The encoded protein is CASSPGQGNYGYTF.